Below, one T cell receptor beta chain is given with its context. Time point meaning: newly diagnosed GD, antithyroid drugs for less than 3 months. From RNA extracted from PBMCs, the TCR library was made. EDTA tubes collected 9 to 9.5 milliliters of peripheral blood. The data stem from a study of regulatory T cells in long-lasting Graves disease. Investigators prepared the TCR beta libraries by applying iRepertoire HTBI primers and Arm-PCR of CDR3 regions. TCRdb re-called the multiplex PCR reads through MiXCR, storing one row per CDR3 protein. The sample lists about 440,000 distinct CDR3 sequences; less than 20% were seen once. The V gene's germline CDR1 is SQVTM and CDR2 ANQGSEA. V shed 6 bases and J shed 5 bases, with 16 bases lying between them. This CDR3 spans 13 amino acids. This sample also appeared in a second study, on T cells in Graves' hyperthyroidism and ophthalmopathy.

The TCR sequence derives from a woman between 18 and 29 years old with Graves disease. The sequences come from peripheral blood mononuclear cells (PBMCs), collected at new diagnosis, from a patient treated with antithyroid drugs. The chain combines TRBV29-1 with TRBJ2-5, with D perhaps matching TRBD1 or TRBD2 (5 bases each). In DNA form, the CDR3 reads TGCAGCGTCGGGGCAGGCGGATGGGAGACCCAGTACTTC. It translates to CSVGAGGWETQYF.